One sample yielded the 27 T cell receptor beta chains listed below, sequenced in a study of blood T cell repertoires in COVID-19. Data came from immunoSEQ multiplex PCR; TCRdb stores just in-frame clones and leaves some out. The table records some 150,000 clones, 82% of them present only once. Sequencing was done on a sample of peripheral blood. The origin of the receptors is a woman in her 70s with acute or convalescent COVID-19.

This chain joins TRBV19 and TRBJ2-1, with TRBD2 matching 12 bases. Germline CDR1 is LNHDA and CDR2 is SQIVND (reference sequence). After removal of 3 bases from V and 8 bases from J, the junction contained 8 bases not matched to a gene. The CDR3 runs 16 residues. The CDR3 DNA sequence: TGTGCCAGTAGTATGCGGACTAGCGGGAAGTTCCATGAGCAGTTCTTC. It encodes CASSMRTSGKFHEQFF.

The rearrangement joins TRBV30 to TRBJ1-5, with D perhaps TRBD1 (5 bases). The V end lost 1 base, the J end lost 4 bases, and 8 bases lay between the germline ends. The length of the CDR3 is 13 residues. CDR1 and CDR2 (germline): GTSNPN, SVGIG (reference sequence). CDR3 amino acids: CAWSAGGNQPQHF. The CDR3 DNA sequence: TGTGCCTGGAGTGCGGGGGGAAATCAGCCCCAGCATTTT.

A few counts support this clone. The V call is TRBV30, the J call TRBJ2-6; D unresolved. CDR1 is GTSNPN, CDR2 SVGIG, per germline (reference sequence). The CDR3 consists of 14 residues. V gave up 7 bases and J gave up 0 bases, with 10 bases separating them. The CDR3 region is CAFPVNSGANVLTF. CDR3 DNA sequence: TGTGCCTTCCCGGTTAACTCTGGGGCCAACGTCCTGACTTTC. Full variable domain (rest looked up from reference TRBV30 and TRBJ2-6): SQTIHQWPATLVQPVGSPLSLECTVEGTSNPNLYWYRQAAGRGLQLLFYSVGIGQISSEVPQNLSASRPQDRQFILSSKKLLLSDSGFYLCAFPVNSGANVLTFGAGSRLTVL.

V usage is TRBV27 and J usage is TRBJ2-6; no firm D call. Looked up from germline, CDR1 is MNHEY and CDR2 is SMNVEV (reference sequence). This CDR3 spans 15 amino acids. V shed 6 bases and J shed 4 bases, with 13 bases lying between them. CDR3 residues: CASRPSAAGANVLTF. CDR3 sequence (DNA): TGTGCCAGCAGGCCCTCCGCGGCCGGGGCCAACGTCCTGACTTTC. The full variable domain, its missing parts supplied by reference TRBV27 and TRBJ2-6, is EAQVTQNPRYLITVTGKKLTVTCSQNMNHEYMSWYRQDPGLGLRQIYYSMNVEVTDKGDVPEGYKVSRKEKRNFPLILESPSPNQTSLYFCASRPSAAGANVLTFGAGSRLTVL.

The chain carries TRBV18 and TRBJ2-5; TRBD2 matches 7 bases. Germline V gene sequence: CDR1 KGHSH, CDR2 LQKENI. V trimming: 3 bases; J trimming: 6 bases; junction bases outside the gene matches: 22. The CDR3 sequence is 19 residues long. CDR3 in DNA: TGTGCCAGCTCACCTGCAGGAGGCCTAGCGGTCTCCGATGGGAAGACCCAGTACTTC. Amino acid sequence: CASSPAGGLAVSDGKTQYF.

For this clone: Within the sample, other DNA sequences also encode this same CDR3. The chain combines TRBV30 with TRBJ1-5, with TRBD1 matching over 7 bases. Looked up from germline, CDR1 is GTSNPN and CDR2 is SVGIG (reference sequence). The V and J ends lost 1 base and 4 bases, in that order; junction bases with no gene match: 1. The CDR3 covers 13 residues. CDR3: CAWSATGNQPQHF. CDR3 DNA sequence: TGTGCCTGGAGTGCGACAGGGAATCAGCCCCAGCATTTT. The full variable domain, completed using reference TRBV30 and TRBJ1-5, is SQTIHQWPATLVQPVGSPLSLECTVEGTSNPNLYWYRQAAGRGLQLLFYSVGIGQISSEVPQNLSASRPQDRQFILSSKKLLLSDSGFYLCAWSATGNQPQHFGDGTRLSIL.

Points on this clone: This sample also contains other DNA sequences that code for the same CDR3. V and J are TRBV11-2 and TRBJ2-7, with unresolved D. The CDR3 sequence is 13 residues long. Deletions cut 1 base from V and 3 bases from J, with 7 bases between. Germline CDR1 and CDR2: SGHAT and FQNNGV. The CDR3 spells CASSLGELYEQYF. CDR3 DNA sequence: TGTGCCAGCAGCTTAGGCGAACTCTACGAGCAGTACTTC. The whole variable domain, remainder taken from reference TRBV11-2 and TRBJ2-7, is EAGVAQSPRYKIIEKRQSVAFWCNPISGHATLYWYQQILGQGPKLLIQFQNNGVVDDSQLPKDRFSAERLKGVDSTLKIQPAKLEDSAVYLCASSLGELYEQYFGPGTRLTVT.

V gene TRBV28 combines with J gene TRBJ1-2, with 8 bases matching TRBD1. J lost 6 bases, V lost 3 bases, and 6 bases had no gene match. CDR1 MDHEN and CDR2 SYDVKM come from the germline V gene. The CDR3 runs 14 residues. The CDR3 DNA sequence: TGTGCCAGCAGTTTCCTAGGACAGGGAGATGGCTACACCTTC. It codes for CASSFLGQGDGYTF.

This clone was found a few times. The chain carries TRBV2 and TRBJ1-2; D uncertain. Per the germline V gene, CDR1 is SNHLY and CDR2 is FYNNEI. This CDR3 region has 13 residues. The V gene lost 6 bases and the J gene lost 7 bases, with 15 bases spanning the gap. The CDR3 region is CASSREGSGGYTF. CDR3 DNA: TGTGCCAGCAGCCGGGAGGGTTCCGGTGGCTACACCTTC.

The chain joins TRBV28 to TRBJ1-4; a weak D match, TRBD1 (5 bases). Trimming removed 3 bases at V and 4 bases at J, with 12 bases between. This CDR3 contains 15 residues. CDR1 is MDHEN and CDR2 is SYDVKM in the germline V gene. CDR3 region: CASSFQGSFNEKLFF. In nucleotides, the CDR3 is TGTGCCAGCAGTTTCCAGGGTAGCTTTAATGAAAAACTGTTTTTT.

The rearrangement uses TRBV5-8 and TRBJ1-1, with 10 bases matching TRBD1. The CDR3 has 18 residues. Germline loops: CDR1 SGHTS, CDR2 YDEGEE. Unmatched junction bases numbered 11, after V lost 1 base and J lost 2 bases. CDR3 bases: TGTGCCAGCAGCTTGAGTTTTCCGGGACAGGGGTCCAACACTGAAGCTTTCTTT. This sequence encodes CASSLSFPGQGSNTEAFF.

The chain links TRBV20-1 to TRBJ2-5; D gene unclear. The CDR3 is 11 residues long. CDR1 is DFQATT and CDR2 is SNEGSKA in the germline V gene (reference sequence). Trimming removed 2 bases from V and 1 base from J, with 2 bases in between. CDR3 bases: TGCAGTGCTAGACGCCAAGAGACCCAGTACTTC. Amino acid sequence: CSARRQETQYF.

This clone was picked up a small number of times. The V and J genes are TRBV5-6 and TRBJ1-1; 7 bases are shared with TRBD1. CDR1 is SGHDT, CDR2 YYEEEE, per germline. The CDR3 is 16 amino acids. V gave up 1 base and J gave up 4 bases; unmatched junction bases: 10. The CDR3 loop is CASSLILRQGGTEAFF. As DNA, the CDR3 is TGTGCCAGCAGCTTGATATTGAGACAGGGTGGCACTGAAGCTTTCTTT. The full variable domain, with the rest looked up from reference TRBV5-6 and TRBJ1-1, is DAGVTQSPTHLIKTRGQQVTLRCSPKSGHDTVSWYQQALGQGPQFIFQYYEEEERQRGNFPDRFSGHQFPNYSSELNVNALLLGDSALYLCASSLILRQGGTEAFFGQGTRLTVV.

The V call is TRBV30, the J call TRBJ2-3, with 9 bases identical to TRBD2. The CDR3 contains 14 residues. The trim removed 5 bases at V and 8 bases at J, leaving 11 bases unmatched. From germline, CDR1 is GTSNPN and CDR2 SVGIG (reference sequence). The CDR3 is CAWGPGGGGRTQYF. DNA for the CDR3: TGTGCCTGGGGCCCCGGCGGGGGGGGCCGTACGCAGTATTTT.

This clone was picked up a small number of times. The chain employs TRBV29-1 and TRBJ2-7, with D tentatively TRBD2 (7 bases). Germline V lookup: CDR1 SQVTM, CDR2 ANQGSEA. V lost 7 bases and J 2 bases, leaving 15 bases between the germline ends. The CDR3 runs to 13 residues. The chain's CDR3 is CSASKGGTYEQYF. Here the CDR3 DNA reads TGCAGCGCTTCGAAGGGGGGGACCTACGAGCAGTACTTC.

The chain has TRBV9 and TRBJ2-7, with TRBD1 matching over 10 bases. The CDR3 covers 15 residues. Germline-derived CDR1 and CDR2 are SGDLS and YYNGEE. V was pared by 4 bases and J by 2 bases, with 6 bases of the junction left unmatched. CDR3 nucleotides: TGTGCCAGCAGCCGAACCGGGACAGGGGCCTACGAGCAGTACTTC. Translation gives CASSRTGTGAYEQYF. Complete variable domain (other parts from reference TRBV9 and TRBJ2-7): DSGVTQTPKHLITATGQRVTLRCSPRSGDLSVYWYQQSLDQGLQFLIQYYNGEERAKGNILERFSAQQFPDLHSELNLSSLELGDSALYFCASSRTGTGAYEQYFGPGTRLTVT.

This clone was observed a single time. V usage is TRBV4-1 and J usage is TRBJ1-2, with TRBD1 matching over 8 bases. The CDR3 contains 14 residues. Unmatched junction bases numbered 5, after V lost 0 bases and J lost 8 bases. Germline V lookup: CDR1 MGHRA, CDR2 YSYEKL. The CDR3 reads CASSQDRGLDGYTF. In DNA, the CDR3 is TGCGCCAGCAGCCAAGACAGGGGGCTAGACGGCTACACCTTC.

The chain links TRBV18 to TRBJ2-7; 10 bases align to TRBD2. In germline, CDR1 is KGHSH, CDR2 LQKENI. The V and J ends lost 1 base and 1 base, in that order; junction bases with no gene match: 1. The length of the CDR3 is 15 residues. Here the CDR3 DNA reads TGTGCCAGCTCACCACAGACTAGCGGGTCCTACGAGCAGTACTTC. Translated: CASSPQTSGSYEQYF.

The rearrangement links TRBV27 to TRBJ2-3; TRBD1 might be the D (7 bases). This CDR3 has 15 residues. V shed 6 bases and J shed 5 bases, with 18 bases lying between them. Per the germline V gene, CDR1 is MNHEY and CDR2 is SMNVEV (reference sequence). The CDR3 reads CASSIVGQGGDTQYF. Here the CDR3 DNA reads TGTGCCAGCAGCATAGTGGGGCAGGGGGGAGATACGCAGTATTTT.

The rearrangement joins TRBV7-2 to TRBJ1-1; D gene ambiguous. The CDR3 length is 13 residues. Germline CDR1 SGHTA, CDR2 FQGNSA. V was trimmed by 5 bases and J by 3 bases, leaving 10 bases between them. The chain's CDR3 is CASSGTRYTEAFF. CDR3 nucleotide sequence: TGTGCCAGCAGCGGTACAAGATACACTGAAGCTTTCTTT.

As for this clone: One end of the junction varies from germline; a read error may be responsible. In nucleotides, the CDR3 is TGTGTCACCAGTGATGTGCGAGATACGCAGTATTTT. It translates to CVTSDVRDTQYF. The chain uses TRBV24-1 and TRBJ2-3; D unclear. This CDR3 has 12 residues. Germline values: CDR1 KGHDR, CDR2 SFDVKD.

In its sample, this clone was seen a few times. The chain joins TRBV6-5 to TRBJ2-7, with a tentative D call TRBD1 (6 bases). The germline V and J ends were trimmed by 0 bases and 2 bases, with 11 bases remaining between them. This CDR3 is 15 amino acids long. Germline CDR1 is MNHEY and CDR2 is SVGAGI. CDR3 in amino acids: CASSYSDRRTYEQYF. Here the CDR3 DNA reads TGTGCCAGCAGTTACTCTGACAGGAGAACCTACGAGCAGTACTTC.

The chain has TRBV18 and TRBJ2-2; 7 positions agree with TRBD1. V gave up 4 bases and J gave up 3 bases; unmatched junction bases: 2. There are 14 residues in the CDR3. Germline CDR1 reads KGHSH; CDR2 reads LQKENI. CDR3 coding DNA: TGTGCCAGCTCACTACAGGGGTACACCGGGGAGCTGTTTTTT. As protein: CASSLQGYTGELFF.

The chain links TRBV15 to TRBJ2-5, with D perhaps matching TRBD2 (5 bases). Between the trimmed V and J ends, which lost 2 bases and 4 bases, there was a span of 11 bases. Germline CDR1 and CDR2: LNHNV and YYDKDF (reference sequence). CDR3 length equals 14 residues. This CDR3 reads CATSRPGSGETQYF. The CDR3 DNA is TGTGCCACCAGCAGACCTGGAAGCGGAGAGACCCAGTACTTC.

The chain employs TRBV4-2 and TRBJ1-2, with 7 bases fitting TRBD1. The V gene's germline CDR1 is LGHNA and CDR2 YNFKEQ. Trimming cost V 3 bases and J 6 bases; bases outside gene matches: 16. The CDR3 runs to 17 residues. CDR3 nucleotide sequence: TGTGCCAGCAGCCAGGACCACAGGGGCGCGGCTGGGGATGGCTACACCTTC. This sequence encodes CASSQDHRGAAGDGYTF.

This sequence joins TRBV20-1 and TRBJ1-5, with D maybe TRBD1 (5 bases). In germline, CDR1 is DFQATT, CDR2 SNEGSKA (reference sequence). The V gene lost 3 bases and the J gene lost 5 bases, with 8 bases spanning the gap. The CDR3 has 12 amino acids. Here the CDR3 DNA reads TGCAGTGCTAGTTCGGGGGATCAGCCCCAGCATTTT. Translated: CSASSGDQPQHF.

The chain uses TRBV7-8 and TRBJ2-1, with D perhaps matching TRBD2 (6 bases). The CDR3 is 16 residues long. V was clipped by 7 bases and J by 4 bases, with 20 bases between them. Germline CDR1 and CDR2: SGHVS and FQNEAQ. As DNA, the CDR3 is TGTGCCAGCACCATCGCGGGATTGCGGGGATACAATGAGCAGTTCTTC. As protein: CASTIAGLRGYNEQFF. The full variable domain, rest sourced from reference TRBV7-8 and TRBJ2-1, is GAGVSQSPRYKVAKRGQDVALRCDPISGHVSLFWYQQALGQGPEFLTYFQNEAQLDKSGLPSDRFFAERPEGSVSTLKIQRTQQEDSAVYLCASTIAGLRGYNEQFFGPGTRLTVL.